This T cell receptor (beta chain) was identified during a study of T cell responses to AZD1222 COVID-19 vaccine. Trimming removed 2 bases at V and 6 bases at J, with 16 bases between. Germline values: CDR1 LNHNV, CDR2 YYDKDF (reference sequence). CDR3 length: 15 residues. Assay used: immunoSEQ multiplex PCR; TCRdb lists only in-frame clones, some missing. Seen here are about 110,000 clones, more than 70% observed once, and the top ten hold about 3.3%. The gene calls are TRBV15 and TRBJ2-5; D may be TRBD1 or TRBD2 (6 bases each). This TCR derives from an adult in good health. The sequencing here drew on peripheral blood, taken on day 0 of MenACWY control vaccination. Here the CDR3 DNA reads TGTGCCACCAGCAGAAGCCGCGATGGGGGGCAGACCCAGTACTTC. Encoded protein: CATSRSRDGGQTQYF.